The present T cell receptor (beta chain) was sequenced within a study of blood T cell repertoires in COVID-19. Study as a whole: Both acute and convalescent COVID-19 samples were obtained from the United States, Italy and Spain.

Assay: immunoSEQ multiplex PCR; the TCRdb copy retains only in-frame clones and omits some. The sample records tens of thousands of clones, 65% to 85% being singletons. CDR3 length: 13 amino acids. Looked up from germline, CDR1 is DFQATT and CDR2 is SNEGSKA (reference sequence). The germline V and J ends were trimmed by 3 bases and 6 bases, with 14 bases remaining between them. This receptor was taken from a man aged 55 to 70 with acute or convalescent COVID-19. Sequences were obtained from peripheral blood. This rearrangement joins TRBV20-1 to TRBJ1-2; possible D gene TRBD1, 5 bases. The CDR3 is CSASIQGGDGYTF. CDR3 nucleotides: TGCAGTGCTAGTATTCAGGGAGGAGATGGCTACACCTTC.